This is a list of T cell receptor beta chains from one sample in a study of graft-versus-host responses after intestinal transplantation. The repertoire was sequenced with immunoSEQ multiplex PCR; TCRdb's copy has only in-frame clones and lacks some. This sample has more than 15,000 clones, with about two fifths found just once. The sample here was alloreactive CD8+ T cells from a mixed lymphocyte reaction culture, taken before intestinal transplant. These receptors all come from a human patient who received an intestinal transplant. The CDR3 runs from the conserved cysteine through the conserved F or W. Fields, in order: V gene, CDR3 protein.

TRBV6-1,CASTMFASYNEQFF
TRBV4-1,CASSPWTGRYEQYF
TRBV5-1,CASNQLADYNEQFF
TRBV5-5,CASSLGVVVPDTQYF
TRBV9,CASSVAPNSYEQYF
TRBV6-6,CASIPGHWYNEQFF
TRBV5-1,CASSLVFQSLAKNIQYF
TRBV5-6,CASTRQGRPYEQYF
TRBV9,CASSASGNSYNEQFF
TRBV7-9,CASSSGVYEQYF
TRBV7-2,CASSSTGTAYQETQYF
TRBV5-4,CASRTERDLYTGELFF
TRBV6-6,CASSSWDEQFF
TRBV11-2,CASSQLPYEQYF
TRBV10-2,CASRANEQFF
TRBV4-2,CASSFRGHGAGTEAFF
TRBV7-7,CASSSTLNEKLFF
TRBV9,CASSEDGFYEQYF
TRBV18,CASSPPFVRSGGPLAKNIQYF
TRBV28,CASSFPAAGRGYNEQFF
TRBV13,CASSLAADYGYTF
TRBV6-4,CASSELDRGNYGYTF
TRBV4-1,CASSQVTGGGEQFF
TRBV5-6,CASSLGLAGVGEQYF
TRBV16,CASSLHRPGQPQHF
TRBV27,CASSYGGGYEQYF
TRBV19,CASTWTGISEGTEAFF
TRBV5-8,CASSHGQGISPPTHNEQFF